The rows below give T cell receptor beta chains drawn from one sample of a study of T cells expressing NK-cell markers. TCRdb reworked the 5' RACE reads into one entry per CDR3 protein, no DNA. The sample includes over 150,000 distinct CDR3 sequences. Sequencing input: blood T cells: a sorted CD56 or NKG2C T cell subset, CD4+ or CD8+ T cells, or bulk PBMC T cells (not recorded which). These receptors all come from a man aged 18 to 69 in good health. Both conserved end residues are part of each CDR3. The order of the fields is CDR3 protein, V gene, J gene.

CDR3: CAIYDPAEDTEAFF
V: TRBV2
J: TRBJ1-1

CDR3: CASSLVADSNTGELFF
V: TRBV7-9
J: TRBJ2-2

CDR3: CATSSEGGSGANVLTF
V: TRBV15
J: TRBJ2-6

CDR3: CASSYSIQGGPNYGYTF
V: TRBV6-5
J: TRBJ1-2

CDR3: CASSLPPKVEGSLDTQYF
V: TRBV27
J: TRBJ2-3

CDR3: CASSIGLQGWETQYF
V: TRBV13
J: TRBJ2-5

CDR3: CASSETGGRTGELFF
V: TRBV25-1
J: TRBJ2-2

CDR3: CASSVGAAFYEQYF
V: TRBV2
J: TRBJ2-7

CDR3: CASSSGSRSGEQYF
V: TRBV7-6
J: TRBJ2-7

CDR3: CASSHGSGTGYTGELFF
V: TRBV7-9
J: TRBJ2-2

CDR3: CASSQDGGWAQYF
V: TRBV4-2
J: TRBJ2-5

CDR3: CASEIGGATDTQYF
V: TRBV6-2/TRBV6-3
J: TRBJ2-3

CDR3: CASSLSSGGEQTTDTQYF
V: TRBV12-3/TRBV12-4
J: TRBJ2-3

CDR3: CASSWTAEAFF
V: TRBV12-3/TRBV12-4
J: TRBJ1-1

CDR3: CASSLWGARNEQFF
V: TRBV5-6
J: TRBJ2-1

CDR3: CASSYSLAGGRGLNEQFF
V: TRBV6-5
J: TRBJ2-1

CDR3: CASSEKRSQETQYF
V: TRBV5-4
J: TRBJ2-5

CDR3: CASSLGWTANSPLHF
V: TRBV5-4
J: TRBJ1-6

CDR3: CASSPLSGGNSPLHF
V: TRBV5-1
J: TRBJ1-6

CDR3: CSARDQTDLGYTF
V: TRBV20-1
J: TRBJ1-2

CDR3: CSAHTGKVTEAFF
V: TRBV20-1
J: TRBJ1-1

CDR3: CATSRTEGREQFF
V: TRBV15
J: TRBJ2-1

CDR3: CASSDTSGGDTQYF
V: TRBV6-1
J: TRBJ2-3

CDR3: CASSWSGWDTQYF
V: TRBV11-2
J: TRBJ2-3

CDR3: CASSGLAGPSYNEQFF
V: TRBV2
J: TRBJ2-1

CDR3: CASSDDYGGLEQYF
V: TRBV2
J: TRBJ2-7

CDR3: CASSFPYNEQFF
V: TRBV5-6
J: TRBJ2-1

CDR3: CASSLAGSNQPQHF
V: TRBV5-5
J: TRBJ1-5

CDR3: CASSRGLAGNTDTQYF
V: TRBV4-1
J: TRBJ2-3

CDR3: CASMSRSQDTQYF
V: TRBV28
J: TRBJ2-3

CDR3: CATREGDAGNTIYF
V: TRBV6-1
J: TRBJ1-3

CDR3: CASSEVGNEAFF
V: TRBV6-1
J: TRBJ1-1

CDR3: CASSPQRTELAKNIQYF
V: TRBV4-1
J: TRBJ2-4

CDR3: CASSIGQGPGGTGELFF
V: TRBV5-1
J: TRBJ2-2

CDR3: CASSLSFGGGWGTDTQYF
V: TRBV27
J: TRBJ2-3

CDR3: CASRILAGGVDTQYF
V: TRBV27
J: TRBJ2-3

CDR3: CASSQDGDSGGGEQFF
V: TRBV4-1
J: TRBJ2-1

CDR3: CASSLTGRSYGYTF
V: TRBV27
J: TRBJ1-2

CDR3: CASSYPYPTIEQYF
V: TRBV6-2/TRBV6-3
J: TRBJ2-7

CDR3: CASSFPGFRDEQYF
V: TRBV7-2
J: TRBJ2-7

CDR3: CASSPPSGAYNEQFF
V: TRBV12-3/TRBV12-4
J: TRBJ2-1

CDR3: CASSDNRDSPPLHF
V: TRBV6-1
J: TRBJ1-6

CDR3: CASSPWAGMQETQYF
V: TRBV14
J: TRBJ2-5

CDR3: CASSLAQDRTGELFF
V: TRBV7-7
J: TRBJ2-2